The source of this T cell receptor (beta chain) is a study of T cell responses to AZD1222 COVID-19 vaccine. Regarding the study as a whole: Among the donors, most were white British and more were female, and clonal diversity was possibly underestimated. Baseline antibody screening turned up just a handful of seropositive AZD1222 recipients. Mapped onto spike, vaccine-associated CD4 TCRs spanned it and were dominant at 160-218 and 743-854.

The CDR3 is made up of 13 amino acids. V was trimmed by 6 bases and J by 5 bases, leaving 10 bases between them. The assay was immunoSEQ multiplex PCR, and TCRdb's table has in-frame clones only and misses some. This table has around 150,000 clones, 94% appearing once. Details on this clone: The antigen is not known.

The source is an adult in good health. V usage is TRBV12-3 or TRBV12-4 and J usage is TRBJ2-2, with D tentatively TRBD1 (6 bases). Here the sequenced sample was peripheral blood, taken on day 0 of AZD1222 vaccination. As DNA, the CDR3 is TGTGCCAGCAGCTGGACAGTTACCGGGGAGCTGTTTTTT. This gives the protein CASSWTVTGELFF.